The rows below give T cell receptor beta chains drawn from one sample of a study of blood T cell repertoires in COVID-19. Clones were read by immunoSEQ multiplex PCR, and TCRdb kept only the in-frame ones, dropping some. This table holds 90,000 or so clones, about three quarters found once. Sequencing was done on a sample of peripheral blood. Receptors were obtained from an elderly woman with acute or convalescent COVID-19. The CDR3 runs from the conserved cysteine through the conserved F or W. Fields, in order: CDR3 protein, CDR3 DNA, clone size, J gene, V gene, D gene. A D gene is named only where the DNA matches it firmly. The size field is filled for only some rows; it gives once, few, many or a size class.

CSVRGDINQPQHF TGCAGCGTCCGGGGGGACATTAATCAGCCCCAGCATTTT . TRBJ1-5 TRBV29-1 .
CASRYRQTTNTGELFF TGTGCCAGCAGATATAGACAGACCACGAACACCGGGGAGCTGTTTTTT . TRBJ2-2 TRBV5-4 .
CASSESGDYNYEQYF TGTGCCAGCAGTGAATCAGGGGATTATAACTACGAGCAGTACTTC . TRBJ2-7 TRBV6-1 .
CASSQQMNQPQHF TGCGCCAGCAGCCAGCAGATGAATCAGCCCCAGCATTTT . TRBJ1-5 TRBV4-3 .
CAWSVKVGSEAFF TGTGCCTGGAGTGTGAAAGTGGGCTCTGAAGCTTTCTTT . TRBJ1-1 TRBV30 .
CASSPGGLAGAPGETQYF TGTGCCAGCAGCCCGGGGGGACTAGCGGGGGCCCCGGGGGAGACCCAGTACTTC . TRBJ2-5 TRBV9 TRBD2
CASSIQGVHEAFF TGTGCCAGCAGCATCCAAGGGGTCCATGAAGCTTTCTTT once TRBJ1-1 TRBV5-4 .
CASSSAGTLRAGTEAFF TGTGCCAGTAGTTCCGCCGGAACGCTGAGGGCCGGCACTGAAGCTTTCTTT . TRBJ1-1 TRBV19 .
CASRRGSYNSPLHF TGTGCCAGCAGAAGAGGCTCCTATAATTCACCCCTCCACTTT . TRBJ1-6 TRBV6-5 .
CSARGGSNSPLHF TGCAGCGCGAGGGGCGGCAGTAATTCACCCCTCCACTTT . TRBJ1-6 TRBV29-1 .
CASRFGTGGTGGYTF TGCGCCAGCAGGTTTGGGACAGGGGGAACCGGAGGCTACACCTTC . TRBJ1-2 TRBV5-1 TRBD1
CASSVFRGGWTGELFF TGTGCCAGCAGCGTCTTCCGGGGGGGCTGGACCGGGGAGCTGTTTTTT few TRBJ2-2 TRBV9 TRBD2
CASSQTGGDHYGYTF TGCGCCAGCAGCCAGACAGGGGGGGACCATTATGGCTACACCTTC . TRBJ1-2 TRBV4-3 TRBD1
CASSLSASGDYEQYF TGTGCCAGCAGTTTATCTGCTAGCGGGGACTACGAGCAGTACTTC . TRBJ2-7 TRBV28 TRBD2
CASSLAPSGTGELFF TGCGCCAGCAGCTTGGCGCCTAGCGGCACCGGGGAGCTGTTTTTT few TRBJ2-2 TRBV5-1 TRBD2
CATSEPPGQGRETQYF TGTGCCACCAGTGAACCACCGGGACAGGGTCGAGAGACCCAGTACTTC once TRBJ2-5 TRBV24-1 TRBD1
CASSSRQGGNYGYTF TGCGCCAGCAGCTCAAGACAGGGGGGTAACTATGGCTACACCTTC . TRBJ1-2 TRBV5-1 TRBD1
CARRVEAGGPSSGELFF TGCGCCCGCCGCGTAGAGGCGGGGGGGCCGTCATCCGGGGAGCTGTTTTTT few TRBJ2-2 TRBV9 TRBD2
CASSPPPGLAGDEQFF TGTGCCAGCTCACCCCCCCCGGGACTAGCGGGGGATGAGCAGTTCTTC . TRBJ2-1 TRBV18 TRBD2
CASSLAGQGLYEQYF TGTGCCAGCAGCTTAGCGGGACAGGGCCTCTACGAGCAGTACTTC . TRBJ2-7 TRBV7-2 TRBD1
CASSYASYTEAFF TGTGCCAGCAGTTACGCAAGCTACACTGAAGCTTTCTTT . TRBJ1-1 TRBV6-2/TRBV6-3 .
CTSSRVGASLAEQYF TGCACCAGCAGCCGCGTTGGGGCTAGTCTCGCCGAGCAGTACTTC . TRBJ2-7 TRBV1 .
CAIRDRTNSPLHF TGTGCCATCAGGGACAGGACCAATTCACCCCTCCACTTT few TRBJ1-6 TRBV10-3 TRBD1
CASTTNTEAFF TGTGCCAGCACTACGAACACTGAAGCTTTCTTT . TRBJ1-1 TRBV28 .
CASSYSSRDQPQHF TGTGCCAGCAGTTACTCGAGTCGTGATCAGCCCCAGCATTTT . TRBJ1-5 TRBV6-2/TRBV6-3 .
CASSHGRGQGNTEAFF TGTGCCAGCAGCCACGGCAGGGGGCAAGGGAACACTGAAGCTTTCTTT . TRBJ1-1 TRBV16 TRBD1
CASSPDRDRGYTF TGTGCCAGCAGCCCAGACAGGGACCGTGGCTACACCTTC . TRBJ1-2 TRBV6-5 TRBD1
CSAQGGHEQYF TGCAGTGCTCAGGGTGGCCACGAGCAGTACTTC . TRBJ2-7 TRBV20-1 .
CASSADRTEAFF TGTGCCAGCTCTGCCGACAGGACTGAAGCTTTCTTT . TRBJ1-1 TRBV18 .
CAWTSGSSGETQYF TGTGCCTGGACATCCGGAAGCTCAGGGGAGACCCAGTACTTC . TRBJ2-5 TRBV30 .
CASSLGRDRSLHF TGTGCCAGCAGCTTAGGGAGGGACAGGTCGCTCCACTTT . TRBJ1-6 TRBV7-2 TRBD1
CSGGSNQPQHF TGCAGTGGCGGGAGCAATCAGCCCCAGCATTTT . TRBJ1-5 TRBV20-1 .
CASSLPGQGAGNTIYF TGTGCCAGCAGTTTACCCGGACAGGGAGCAGGAAACACCATATATTTT . TRBJ1-3 TRBV28 TRBD1
CAWSVSADQPQHF TGTGCCTGGAGTGTAAGCGCCGATCAGCCCCAGCATTTT few TRBJ1-5 TRBV30 .
CASSSRGQANNEQFF TGTGCCAGCTCATCGAGAGGACAGGCGAACAATGAGCAGTTCTTC . TRBJ2-1 TRBV18 TRBD1
CASSPLLGDSYNSPLHF TGTGCCAGCTCACCACTCTTAGGAGACTCCTATAATTCACCCCTCCACTTT . TRBJ1-6 TRBV18 .
CASSETGSGNTIYF TGTGCCAGCAGCGAGACAGGCTCTGGAAACACCATATATTTT . TRBJ1-3 TRBV9 .
CASSRTGNNFQPQHF TGTGCCAGTAGTCGGACAGGGAATAATTTTCAGCCCCAGCATTTT . TRBJ1-5 TRBV19 TRBD1
CASSGQGAGETQYF TGTGCCAGCAGCGGACAGGGGGCAGGGGAGACCCAGTACTTC . TRBJ2-5 TRBV9 TRBD1
CASSPPLAGGHNEQFF TGTGCCAGCAGCCCACCACTAGCGGGGGGGCATAATGAGCAGTTCTTC once TRBJ2-1 TRBV7-9 TRBD2
CASSHGSGSGDFTGELFF TGTGCCAGCAGCCATGGATCCGGCAGCGGGGATTTCACCGGGGAGCTGTTTTTT few TRBJ2-2 TRBV4-2 TRBD2
CASRPWGGLSNEQFF TGTGCCAGCAGACCTTGGGGGGGGCTAAGCAATGAGCAGTTCTTC . TRBJ2-1 TRBV5-8 .
CASSLIPDRGNGYTF TGTGCCAGCAGTTTAATCCCGGACAGGGGAAATGGCTACACCTTC . TRBJ1-2 TRBV28 TRBD1